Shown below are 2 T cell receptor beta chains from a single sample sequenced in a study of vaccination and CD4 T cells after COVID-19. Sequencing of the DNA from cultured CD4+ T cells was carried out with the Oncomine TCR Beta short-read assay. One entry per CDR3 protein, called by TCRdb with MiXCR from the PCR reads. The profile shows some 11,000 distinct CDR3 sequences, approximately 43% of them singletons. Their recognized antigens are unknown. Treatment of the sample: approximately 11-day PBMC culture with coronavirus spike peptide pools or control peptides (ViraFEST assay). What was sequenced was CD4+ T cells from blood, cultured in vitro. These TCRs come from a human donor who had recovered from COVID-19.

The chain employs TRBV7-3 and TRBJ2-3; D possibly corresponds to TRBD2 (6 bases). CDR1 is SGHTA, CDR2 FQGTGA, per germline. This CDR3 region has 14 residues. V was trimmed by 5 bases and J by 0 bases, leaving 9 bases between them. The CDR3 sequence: CASSIGTSTDTQYF. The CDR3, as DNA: TGTGCCAGCAGCATTGGGACTAGCACAGATACGCAGTATTTT.

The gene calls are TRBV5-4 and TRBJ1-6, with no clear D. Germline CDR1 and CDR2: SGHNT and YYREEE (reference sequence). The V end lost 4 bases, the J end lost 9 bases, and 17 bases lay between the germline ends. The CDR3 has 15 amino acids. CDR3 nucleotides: TGTGCCAGCAGCCCGAAGCAGGACGGCGGTTCACCCCTCCACTTT. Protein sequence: CASSPKQDGGSPLHF.